The clone carrying this T cell receptor beta chain was observed a few times. Its antigen is not identified. This record belongs to a study of blood T cells in healthy people across ages. General study results and limits: Both naive CD4+ cell counts and diversity were greater in long-lived donors than in aged donors. Age advanced and TCR beta diversity per million T cells fell, roughly linearly.

Caucasian individuals from Russia who were healthy and aged about 6 to 90 acted as donors. A sample-barcoded 5' primer and a J-beta primer mix were used in a second PCR of roughly 6 to 11 cycles. TCRdb called the 5' RACE reads again in MiXCR, with one record for every CDR3 protein. Here the sample spans about 640,000 distinct CDR3 sequences, roughly three fifths being singletons. Germline loops: CDR1 SQVTM, CDR2 ANQGSEA. The CDR3 has 13 residues. V was cut by 3 bases and J by 3 bases, with 11 bases left in between. Sequenced sample: blood. This TCR derives from a man aged 60-69 years in good health. V and J are TRBV29-1 and TRBJ2-5, with a weak D call TRBD1 (6 bases). The CDR3 DNA reads as TGCAGCGTTGATTACAGGGCCAAAGAGACCCAGTACTTC. As protein: CSVDYRAKETQYF.